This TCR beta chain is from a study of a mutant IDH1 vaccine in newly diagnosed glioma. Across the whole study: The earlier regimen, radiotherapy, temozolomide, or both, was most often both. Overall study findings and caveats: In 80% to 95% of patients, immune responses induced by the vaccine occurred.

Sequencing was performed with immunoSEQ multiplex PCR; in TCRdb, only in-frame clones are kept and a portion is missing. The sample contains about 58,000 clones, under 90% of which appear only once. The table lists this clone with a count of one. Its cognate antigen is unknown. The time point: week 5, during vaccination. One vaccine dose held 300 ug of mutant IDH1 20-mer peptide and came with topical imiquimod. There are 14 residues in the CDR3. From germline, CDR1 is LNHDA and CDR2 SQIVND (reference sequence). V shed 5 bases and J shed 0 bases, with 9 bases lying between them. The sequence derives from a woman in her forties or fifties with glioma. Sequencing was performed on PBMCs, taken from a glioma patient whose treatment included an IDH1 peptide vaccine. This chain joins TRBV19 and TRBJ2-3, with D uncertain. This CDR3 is CASSPQRSTDTQYF. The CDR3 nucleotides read TGTGCCAGTAGTCCCCAGAGAAGCACAGATACGCAGTATTTT.